The T cell receptor beta chain described here comes from a study of T cell responses to AZD1222 COVID-19 vaccine. Sequenced by immunoSEQ multiplex PCR; TCRdb stores in-frame clones only, minus some. This table has roughly 140,000 clones, about 88% appearing once. Per the germline V gene, CDR1 is LNHDA and CDR2 is SQIVND (reference sequence). The germline V and J ends were trimmed by 3 bases and 4 bases, with 15 bases remaining between them. The CDR3 is 15 residues long. This clone was seen only once. The antigen is not known. General observations from the study: Donors were chiefly white British, with a greater number of females, and clonal diversity was perhaps underestimated. Repertoire sampling was restricted to post-peak T cell response timepoints.

The sequence was obtained from an adult in good health. Sequences were derived from peripheral blood, sampled on day 0 of AZD1222 vaccination. The chain joins TRBV19 to TRBJ1-2; perhaps TRBD1 as D (5 bases). DNA of the CDR3: TGTGCCAGTAGTATTGGGTGGGACGTGACCTATGGCTACACCTTC. It encodes CASSIGWDVTYGYTF.